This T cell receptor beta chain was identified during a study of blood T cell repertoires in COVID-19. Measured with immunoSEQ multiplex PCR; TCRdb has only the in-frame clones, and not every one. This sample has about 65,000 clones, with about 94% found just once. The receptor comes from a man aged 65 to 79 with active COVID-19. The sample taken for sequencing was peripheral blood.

CDR3 sequence: CASSRQTSGGAAYEQYF. Written as DNA, the CDR3 is TGTGCCAGCAGTCGTCAGACTAGCGGGGGGGCCGCCTACGAGCAGTACTTC. The V and J genes are TRBV4-2 and TRBJ2-7, with TRBD2 matching 14 bases. Germline CDR1 is LGHNA and CDR2 is YNFKEQ. The CDR3 extends over 17 amino acids. J was trimmed by 2 bases and V by 6 bases; bases with no gene match: 9.